A selection of T cell receptor beta chains follows, all from one sample in a study of cytomegalovirus exposure and HLA in healthy donors. The data were produced by immunoSEQ multiplex PCR, yet TCRdb's version contains in-frame clones alone and is incomplete. The sample lists more than 200,000 clones; 60% to 80% were seen once. The sequenced sample was PBMCs. The source is a young man in good health and CMV-seronegative. Each CDR3 is given with its conserved first and last residue.

J gene: NA
V gene: TRBV25-1
CDR3 protein: CASSAAGVLYEQYF

J gene: TRBJ1-1
V gene: TRBV19
CDR3 protein: CASSGTVLVDNTEAFF

J gene: TRBJ2-7
V gene: TRBV27
CDR3 protein: CASSYRDRGYEQYF

J gene: TRBJ2-7
V gene: TRBV28
CDR3 protein: CASSWTSGGVYEQYF

J gene: TRBJ2-3
V gene: TRBV7-7
CDR3 protein: CASSPTASLGTDTQYF

J gene: TRBJ1-2
V gene: TRBV6-5
CDR3 protein: CASTEGQTGGYTF

J gene: TRBJ2-7
V gene: TRBV2
CDR3 protein: CASSEEDSEQYF

J gene: TRBJ1-2
V gene: TRBV6-5
CDR3 protein: CASSYSASGNYGYTF

J gene: TRBJ2-7
V gene: TRBV5-1
CDR3 protein: CASSIGRGLDEQYF

J gene: TRBJ2-5
V gene: TRBV6-6
CDR3 protein: CASSALAGWQETQYF

J gene: TRBJ1-1
V gene: TRBV12-5
CDR3 protein: CASGLQDTEAFF

J gene: TRBJ2-5
V gene: TRBV30
CDR3 protein: CAWSFGEEETQYF

J gene: TRBJ2-2
V gene: TRBV15
CDR3 protein: CATSSMGQRNTGELFF

J gene: TRBJ1-1
V gene: TRBV7-3
CDR3 protein: CASSPTLGNTEAFF

J gene: TRBJ1-2
V gene: TRBV5-1
CDR3 protein: CASSPLTANYGYTF

J gene: TRBJ2-2
V gene: TRBV9
CDR3 protein: CASSVGEGRIGELFF

J gene: TRBJ1-1
V gene: TRBV5-1
CDR3 protein: CASSLSQGSTEAFF

J gene: TRBJ2-7
V gene: TRBV5-5
CDR3 protein: CASSLGSTGDLEEQYF

J gene: TRBJ2-5
V gene: TRBV30
CDR3 protein: CAWSTGLGKETQYF

J gene: TRBJ2-1
V gene: TRBV4-2
CDR3 protein: CASSQGLAEINEQFF

J gene: TRBJ1-1
V gene: TRBV7-9
CDR3 protein: CASMFQDMNTEAFF

J gene: TRBJ1-1
V gene: TRBV29-1
CDR3 protein: CSLRDTNTEAFF

J gene: TRBJ2-5
V gene: TRBV28
CDR3 protein: CASSSHLGGPWQETQYF

J gene: TRBJ2-6
V gene: TRBV11-3
CDR3 protein: CASSLVSRGAGAGANVLTF

J gene: TRBJ2-7
V gene: TRBV29-1
CDR3 protein: CSVAQGQPYEQYF

J gene: TRBJ2-7
V gene: TRBV7-6
CDR3 protein: CASSLGEGTYEQYF

J gene: TRBJ2-3
V gene: TRBV30
CDR3 protein: CAWSAGQDTQYF

J gene: TRBJ2-3
V gene: TRBV11-3
CDR3 protein: CASSLDSTDTQYF

J gene: TRBJ2-7
V gene: TRBV19
CDR3 protein: CASSPRDRVLGEQYF

J gene: TRBJ1-1
V gene: TRBV30
CDR3 protein: CAWVHPSVAFF

J gene: TRBJ1-2
V gene: TRBV27
CDR3 protein: CASSLSGYGYTF

J gene: TRBJ2-5
V gene: TRBV6-5
CDR3 protein: CASSRTTTSETQYF

J gene: TRBJ1-1
V gene: TRBV11-3
CDR3 protein: CASSLGTGTGENSEAFF

J gene: TRBJ1-2
V gene: TRBV2
CDR3 protein: CASIPWGQGGVGGYTF

J gene: TRBJ1-5
V gene: TRBV5-6
CDR3 protein: CASSPAGPSNQPQHF

J gene: TRBJ1-4
V gene: TRBV6-1
CDR3 protein: CASSDRGGLETNEKLFF

J gene: TRBJ1-4
V gene: TRBV6-5
CDR3 protein: CASRPRGSRGKLFF

J gene: TRBJ2-2
V gene: TRBV15
CDR3 protein: CATRPGLAGTGELFF

J gene: TRBJ2-7
V gene: TRBV28
CDR3 protein: CASSPPGVGSGYEQYF

J gene: TRBJ1-2
V gene: TRBV11-2
CDR3 protein: CASSLDLVAGYTF

J gene: TRBJ2-3
V gene: TRBV11-1
CDR3 protein: CASSLASGLAGATDTQYF